The entry below gives a single T cell receptor beta chain sequence along with its context. A second PCR, run for roughly 7 to 12 cycles, used a sample-barcoded 5' primer plus a J-beta primer mix. A template-switch adaptor with 12 random nucleotides tagged each cDNA molecule. TCRdb analysed the 5' RACE reads with MiXCR anew, one entry per CDR3 protein. This table has about 680,000 distinct CDR3 sequences, 45% to 50% appearing once. V lost 7 bases and J lost 7; bases outside the gene matches: 1. The CDR3 has 12 residues. Germline V lookup: CDR1 DFQATT, CDR2 SNEGSKA (reference sequence). This sample is part of a study of blood T cells in healthy people across ages.

This receptor was obtained from an older woman in good health. The material sequenced was blood. The J gene is TRBJ1-6, the V gene TRBV20-1; 10 bases are shared with TRBD1. The chain's CDR3 is CSGGQGNSPLHF. DNA for the CDR3: TGCAGTGGGGGACAGGGGAATTCACCCCTCCACTTT.